Reported below is one T cell receptor beta chain. Its antigen is unidentified. TCRB transcripts that were expressed got sequenced, as all of the isolated RNA had been reverse transcribed. Clones were sequenced by immunoSEQ multiplex PCR, and TCRdb holds only the in-frame ones, with some missing. The sample lists about 660,000 clones, around 15% seen once, with 0.035% to 0.045% in the top ten. These data are taken from a study of beta chain features in type 1 diabetes. Findings and limits, study-wide: In every one of the four CD4+ subsets, TCRB CDR3s were moderately but significantly shorter in Type 1 diabetes patients.

V was pared by 2 bases and J by 0 bases, with 8 bases between. The CDR3 sequence is 14 residues long. In germline, CDR1 is SEHNR, CDR2 FQNEAQ (reference sequence). This receptor was taken from a man aged 18-30 years with type 1 diabetes. This chain joins TRBV7-9 and TRBJ2-7; D unclear. Sample: naive CD4+ T cells from blood. The chain's CDR3 is CASSLTGPSYEQYF. The CDR3 nucleotides read TGTGCCAGCAGCTTAACCGGGCCCTCCTACGAGCAGTACTTC.